This T cell receptor (beta chain) was recovered during a study of blood T cell repertoires in COVID-19. Germline V CDR1 and CDR2: SGHNT, YYREEE (reference sequence). V was pared by 0 bases and J by 7 bases, with 13 bases between. This CDR3 spans 14 amino acids. TCRdb keeps only in-frame clones here, not all; method: immunoSEQ multiplex PCR. The sample has approximately 260,000 clones, around 90% seen once. Sequencing was done on a sample of PBMCs or T cells enriched from blood (not recorded which). The sequence derives from a woman aged 18-29 years who had recovered from COVID-19. The chain has TRBV5-4 and TRBJ1-2; D is unclear. Here the CDR3 reads CASSLVGGPGGYTF. The CDR3 DNA is TGTGCCAGCAGCTTGGTAGGAGGGCCCGGTGGCTACACCTTC.